What follows describes a single TCR beta chain. The data stem from a study of shared clonotypes between healthy human individuals. Running of the assay took place at deep level. This table comes from immunoSEQ multiplex PCR, and its TCRdb copy is limited to in-frame clones, with some not included. The repertoire holds approximately 2.5 million clones, with 90% to 95% as singletons. The germline gives CDR1 SNHLY, CDR2 FYNNEI. Trimming took 10 bases from V and 5 from J, leaving 11 bases between them. This CDR3 spans 11 amino acids. The gene calls are TRBV2 and TRBJ2-5; possibly TRBD1 for D (5 bases). The clonotype originates from a young man in good health. Some clones in this sample may be carry-over from other donors' samples. Sequenced sample: naive CD4+ T cells from PBMCs. The subset is: CD45RA+ positively selected. CDR3 bases: TGTGCCACGCAGGGTCGGGAGACCCAGTACTTC. Amino acid sequence: CATQGRETQYF. Full variable domain (missing parts from reference TRBV2 and TRBJ2-5): EPEVTQTPSHQVTQMGQEVILRCVPISNHLYFYWYRQILGQKVEFLVSFYNNEISEKSEIFDDQFSVERPDGSNFTLKIRSTKLEDSAMYFCATQGRETQYFGPGTRLLVL.